The 6 T cell receptor beta chains below come from one sample, sequenced in a study of T cell repertoires in cytomegalovirus infection (dated by TCRdb to between 2017 and 2020). The instrument was an Illumina HiSeq 1500. In-frame beta chains were kept once TCRdb had trimmed the public reads at Q25 with fastp and called clones with MiXCR. Each entry merges the rows of one CDR3 protein and shows their most common DNA and genes. The sample table shows about 300,000 distinct CDR3 sequences, and about a tenth are seen once. Approximately 2.3% of the sample lies in the top ten. Sequencing was done on a sample of PBMCs. The receptor set was obtained from a human donor in good health (CMV status not recorded). Some clones in this sample may be carry-over from other donors' samples.

This chain links TRBV20-1 with TRBJ2-6; D gene unclear. Germline-derived CDR1 and CDR2 are DFQATT and SNEGSKA (reference sequence). The CDR3 consists of 13 residues. V dropped 6 bases and J dropped 0 bases, with 6 bases sitting between them. CDR3 nucleotide sequence: TGCAGTGCGCTCGTCTCTGGGGCCAACGTCCTGACTTTC. Translated, it gives CSALVSGANVLTF.

Of note for this clonotype: Being one base from a much bigger clone, this may be a read error. This chain uses TRBV29-1 with TRBJ1-1; D is uncertain. Per germline, CDR1 SQVTM and CDR2 ANQGSEA. CDR3 length: 13 residues. The CDR3 region is CSVDMKGNTKAFF. CDR3 nucleotides: TGCAGCGTCGATATGAAAGGGAACACTAAAGCTTTCTTT.

This clonotype was observed at least ten times. V gene TRBV7-2 combines with J gene TRBJ2-2; a possible D gene is TRBD2 (6 bases). Trimming removed 5 bases at V and 6 bases at J, with 10 bases between. CDR3 length equals 13 residues. The V gene's germline CDR1 is SGHTA and CDR2 FQGNSA. The DNA of the CDR3 is TGTGCCAGCAGCCCCACTAGCCCCGGGGAGCTGTTTTTT. It encodes CASSPTSPGELFF.

This clonotype came up many times. This chain joins TRBV19 and TRBJ1-5, with 8 positions matching TRBD1. J gave up 1 base and V 5 bases, and 7 bases lay outside the gene matches. In germline, CDR1 is LNHDA, CDR2 SQIVND (reference sequence). This CDR3 comprises 16 residues. CDR3 nucleotide sequence: TGTGCCAGTAGTCGGACAGGGTATCTAAGCAATCAGCCCCAGCATTTT. Its protein product is CASSRTGYLSNQPQHF.

There are many counts of this clonotype. V gene TRBV6-2 or TRBV6-3 combines with J gene TRBJ2-6; D call uncertain. Deletions cut 0 bases from V and 5 bases from J, with 5 bases between. Germline CDR1 and CDR2: MNHEY and SVGEGT. The CDR3 is made up of 14 amino acids. CDR3 nucleotide sequence: TGTGCCAGCAGTTACTCCTCCAGGGCCAACGTCCTGACTTTC. The encoded protein is CASSYSSRANVLTF.

V is TRBV5-1 and J is TRBJ2-2; D perhaps matches TRBD2 (6 bases). The V and J ends lost 3 bases and 1 base respectively, with 10 bases between them. CDR1 is SGHRS and CDR2 is YFSETQ in the germline V gene. The CDR3 has 15 amino acids. CDR3 DNA: TGCGCCAGCAGCTCCGGGACTGAGAACACCGGGGAGCTGTTTTTT. It codes for CASSSGTENTGELFF.